The 3 T cell receptor beta chains below were found in one sample sequenced in a study of Graves' ophthalmopathy and Graves' hyperthyroidism. The authors amplified TCR beta CDR3 regions, and they did so from RNA transcripts for repertoire sequencing. HTBI-primed RT-PCR formed the first round, and a multiplex PCR formed the second. In TCRdb, the multiplex PCR reads were re-called with MiXCR into one record per CDR3 protein. The sample includes around 660,000 distinct CDR3 sequences, 35% to 50% of them seen just once. The specimen was peripheral blood. The source of these receptors is an adult man with Graves' ophthalmopathy.

The rearrangement uses TRBV20-1 and TRBJ1-2, with D perhaps matching TRBD1 (5 bases). Trimming removed 3 bases from V and 4 bases from J, with 9 bases in between. The CDR3 runs 12 residues. Germline CDR1 is DFQATT and CDR2 is SNEGSKA (reference sequence). The CDR3, as DNA: TGCAGTGCTAGCATACAGGCCTATGGCTACACCTTC. Its translation is CSASIQAYGYTF.

The V and J genes are TRBV12-3 or TRBV12-4 and TRBJ2-5; 10 bases fit TRBD2. CDR3 size: 15 residues. Losses at the gene ends were 5 bases for V and 1 base for J; bases not matched to a gene: 4. This chain's CDR3 is CASSTRTSGQETQYF. The CDR3 nucleotides are TGTGCCAGCAGTACCAGGACTAGCGGCCAAGAGACCCAGTACTTC.

This clonotype has a handful of counts. V and J are TRBV4-2 and TRBJ2-7; 8 nucleotides match TRBD2. With V trimmed by 4 bases and J by 5 bases, 13 bases remained unmatched. Germline values: CDR1 LGHNA, CDR2 YNFKEQ. The CDR3 extends over 16 amino acids. The CDR3 is CASSPPPGLARHEQYF. The CDR3 DNA reads TGTGCCAGCAGCCCCCCCCCTGGACTAGCCAGACACGAGCAGTACTTC.